This T cell receptor (beta chain) is from a study of blood T cell repertoires in COVID-19. Background on the study: Acute and convalescent COVID-19 specimens originated in the United States, Italy and Spain. PBMCs, B-cell-depleted T cells, or T cells were the source of the cDNA or gDNA that made up the material.

There are 12 residues in the CDR3. Germline CDR1 and CDR2: PRHDT and FYEKMQ (reference sequence). V shed 5 bases and J shed 3 bases, with 8 bases lying between them. Sequencing used immunoSEQ multiplex PCR; TCRdb keeps in-frame clones, though not all of them. The table has some 210,000 clones, 70% to 90% seen once. This TCR derives from a woman aged 40 to 49 who had recovered from COVID-19. The V and J genes are TRBV13 and TRBJ2-7, with D possibly being TRBD1 (5 bases). The sequencing input was peripheral blood. CDR3 residues: CASSKGNYEQYF. CDR3 nucleotide sequence: TGTGCCAGCAGCAAGGGGAACTACGAGCAGTACTTC.